The subject of this entry is one T cell receptor beta chain. As yet, its antigen is unknown. The sample is drawn from a study of CXCR3-negative and CXCR3-positive naive CD8 T cells. Regarding the study as a whole: After cryopreservation, CXCR3 expression dropped partially; most assays used fresh PBMCs. Diversity ran similarly high across both naive subsets but far lower in memory CD8+ cells. Because surface CD5 did not distinguish the naive subsets, TCR strength was inferred from TRB CDR3 properties.

The authors prepared UMI-labeled TRB cDNA libraries by 5' RACE. For each CDR3 protein, TCRdb gives one entry from its re-call of the 5' RACE reads, without DNA. The table lists 46,000 or so distinct CDR3 sequences. Germline V gene sequence: CDR1 SGHKS, CDR2 YYEKEE (reference sequence). The CDR3 spans 14 residues. This chain connects TRBV5-5 to TRBJ2-7; the TCRdb D gene call, TRBD2, has no DNA to confirm it. This TCR derives from a human donor in good health. Some clones in this sample may be carry-over from other donors' samples. The sequenced sample was naive CXCR3- CD8+ T cells from blood. This sample's subset: CD45RO-CCR7+CD27+CD95- naive CD8+ T cells lacking CXCR3 (TNR3-). The CDR3 loop reads CASSAGTRRYEQYF.